The clone carrying this T cell receptor (beta chain) was seen just once. Its antigen is unknown. These data are taken from a study of CD8+ T cells in alopecia areata. The overall study: The percentage of affected scalp area served as the score of severity for treated patients.

V shed 0 bases and J 12 bases; nucleotides not matched to a gene: 12. Looked up from germline, CDR1 is MGHRA and CDR2 is YSYEKL. This CDR3 region has 16 residues. Treatment specified: oral pan-JAK inhibitor, 5-10 mg twice daily. cDNA serving as the sequencing template came from extracted, reverse transcribed RNA. Assay: immunoSEQ multiplex PCR; the TCRdb copy retains only in-frame clones and omits some. The table shows 150,000 to 200,000 clones, with around 60% occurring only once. Study observations and caveats: There were many expanded lesional clones persisting in scalp and blood during tofacitinib. Given one nonresponder, whether baseline CD8+ expansion relates to response remains uncertain. Sequences from scalp samples also cover resident alphabeta T cells of normal skin.

J is TRBJ2-7 and V is TRBV4-1; TRBD2 aligns across 12 bases. This clonotype originated in a human donor with alopecia areata. The specimen was CD8+ T cells sorted from blood, collected at week 24, from a patient treated with tofacitinib. The CDR3 loop is CASSQDSRLAGVVTYF. The CDR3 DNA sequence: TGCGCCAGCAGCCAAGATTCGAGACTAGCGGGGGTCGTTACGTACTTC.